Only a few counts were recorded for the clone carrying this TCR beta chain. Its matching antigen is unknown. This entry belongs to a study of identical twins. The CDR3 has 14 residues. V shed 5 bases, J shed 6 bases, and the junction held 5 bases outside the gene matches. Germline CDR1 and CDR2: MNHNS and SASEGT. TCRdb passed the 5' RACE reads through MiXCR, listing each CDR3 protein once. The sample includes 450,000 or so distinct CDR3 sequences, around a sixth seen only once; the top ten take around 10%. Study outcomes and limitations: Findings depended on cross-sectional statistics rather than tracking the same donors. Modelling underestimated the level of out-of-frame TCR alpha sharing observed in monozygotic twins. Abundant beta clonotypes from cord blood had fewer insertions, unlike memory repertoires, which showed none.

Sequencing used naive T cells sorted from blood. The clonotype comes from a man aged 45 to 65 in good health. This chain joins TRBV6-1 and TRBJ2-2; the match to TRBD2 covers 8 bases. The CDR3 DNA reads as TGTGCCAGCAGTAGGACCGGGAGGGCCGGGGAGCTGTTTTTT. Its translation is CASSRTGRAGELFF.